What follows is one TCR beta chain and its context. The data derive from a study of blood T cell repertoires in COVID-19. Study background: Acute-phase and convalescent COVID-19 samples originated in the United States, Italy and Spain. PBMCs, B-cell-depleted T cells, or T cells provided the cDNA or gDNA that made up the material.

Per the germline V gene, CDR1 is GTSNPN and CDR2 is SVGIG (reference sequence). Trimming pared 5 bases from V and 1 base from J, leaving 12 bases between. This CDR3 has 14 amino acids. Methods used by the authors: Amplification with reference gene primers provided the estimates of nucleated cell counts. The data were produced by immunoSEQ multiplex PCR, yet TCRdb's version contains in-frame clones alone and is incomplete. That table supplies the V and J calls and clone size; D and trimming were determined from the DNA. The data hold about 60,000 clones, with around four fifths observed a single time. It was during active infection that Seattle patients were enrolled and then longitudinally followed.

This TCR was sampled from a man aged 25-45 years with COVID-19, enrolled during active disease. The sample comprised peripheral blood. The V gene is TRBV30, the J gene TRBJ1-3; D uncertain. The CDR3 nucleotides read TGTGCCTGGGCTGCTAGTGTTTCTGGAAACACCATATATTTT. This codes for CAWAASVSGNTIYF.